One and the same sample provided the 21 T cell receptor beta chains below, sequenced in a study of shared clonotypes between healthy human individuals. This table comes from immunoSEQ multiplex PCR, and its TCRdb copy is limited to in-frame clones, with some not included. The sample lists about 380,000 clones; about 97% were seen once. What was sequenced was memory CD8+ T cells sorted from blood. Subset meaning: CD45RO+ cells pooled with CCR7-negative TemRA cells. The receptors derive from a man aged 30 to 45 in good health.

This chain joins TRBV7-2 and TRBJ2-3; D is ambiguous. Trimming removed 3 bases from V and 0 bases from J, with 7 bases in between. Per the germline V gene, CDR1 is SGHTA and CDR2 is FQGNSA. CDR3 length: 14 amino acids. CDR3 amino acids: CASSFRSSTDTQYF. CDR3 DNA: TGTGCCAGCAGCTTTCGTAGTAGCACAGATACGCAGTATTTT.

V is TRBV7-2 and J is TRBJ2-5; 10 nucleotides agree with TRBD2. The CDR3 is 15 amino acids. In germline, CDR1 is SGHTA, CDR2 FQGNSA. V gave up 4 bases and J gave up 5 bases; unmatched junction bases: 7. The CDR3 loop is CASSSPVLAGETQYF. DNA of the CDR3: TGTGCCAGCAGCTCCCCCGTACTAGCGGGGGAGACCCAGTACTTC.

This clone was observed a handful of times. V gene TRBV9 combines with J gene TRBJ1-5; D is ambiguous. Deletions cut 3 bases from V and 5 bases from J, with 15 bases between. The CDR3 covers 15 residues. Germline V gene sequence: CDR1 SGDLS, CDR2 YYNGEE. CDR3 region: CASSGGVGSHQPQHF. CDR3 nucleotides: TGTGCCAGCAGCGGCGGGGTAGGGTCCCATCAGCCCCAGCATTTT.

This clone was observed a single time. This CDR3 is also generated by other DNA sequences in the sample. V usage is TRBV28 and J usage is TRBJ2-7, with 8 bases that match TRBD2. This CDR3 is built from 14 residues. V trimming: 3 bases; J trimming: 2 bases; junction bases outside the gene matches: 3. The germline V gene has CDR1 MDHEN and CDR2 SYDVKM. The CDR3 sequence: CASSFGLAAYEQYF. The CDR3 coding sequence is TGTGCCAGCAGTTTTGGACTAGCTGCCTACGAGCAGTACTTC.

The J gene is TRBJ1-1, the V gene TRBV2; the D gene is possibly TRBD1 (6 bases). The CDR3 loop spans 14 amino acids. Germline CDR1 reads SNHLY; CDR2 reads FYNNEI. Trimming pared 6 bases from V and 3 bases from J, leaving 14 bases between. DNA of the CDR3: TGTGCCAGCAGCCTACAGGGAGGCCACACTGAAGCTTTCTTT. Amino acids: CASSLQGGHTEAFF.

The rearrangement uses TRBV4-2 and TRBJ2-5, with D possibly being TRBD1 (5 bases). V was trimmed by 1 base and J by 0 bases, leaving 9 bases between them. In germline, CDR1 is LGHNA, CDR2 YNFKEQ. The CDR3 extends over 15 amino acids. Written as DNA, the CDR3 is TGTGCCAGCAGCCAAGCCCCAGGGAACCAAGAGACCCAGTACTTC. Amino acid sequence: CASSQAPGNQETQYF.

The chain carries TRBV29-1 and TRBJ1-1; 8 nucleotides align to TRBD1. CDR1 and CDR2 (germline): SQVTM, ANQGSEA. This CDR3 has 17 residues. J gave up 2 bases and V 4 bases, and 15 bases lay outside the gene matches. The CDR3 coding sequence is TGCAGCGTTGTAGCCGGGGTAGGAGACAGGGGCAACACTGAAGCTTTCTTT. As protein: CSVVAGVGDRGNTEAFF.

The chain carries TRBV6-5 and TRBJ2-2; D gene ambiguous. In germline, CDR1 is MNHEY, CDR2 SVGAGI. Trimming removed 2 bases from V and 5 bases from J, with 9 bases in between. The CDR3 extends over 14 amino acids. CDR3 region: CASSYARWTGELFF. CDR3 nucleotides: TGTGCCAGCAGTTACGCCCGTTGGACCGGGGAGCTGTTTTTT.

The chain has TRBV4-1 and TRBJ1-2; D uncertain. The V and J ends lost 0 bases and 6 bases respectively, with 11 bases between them. The CDR3 is 14 amino acids. Germline V gives CDR1 MGHRA, CDR2 YSYEKL. CDR3 DNA: TGCGCCAGCAGCCAAGAGACGGTCAGAGATGGCTACACCTTC. This codes for CASSQETVRDGYTF.

This chain joins TRBV7-9 and TRBJ2-3; 7 nucleotides align to TRBD2. The V gene end was trimmed by 9 bases and the J gene end by 5 bases; junction bases not matched to a gene: 8. The CDR3 is 13 amino acids. CDR1 is SEHNR and CDR2 is FQNEAQ in the germline V gene (reference sequence). The chain's CDR3 is CARDILAGDTQYF. CDR3 nucleotide sequence: TGTGCCAGAGATATCTTAGCGGGAGATACGCAGTATTTT.

This sequence joins TRBV28 and TRBJ1-1, with D maybe TRBD1 (6 bases). The V and J ends lost 3 bases and 5 bases respectively, with 13 bases between them. CDR1 is MDHEN and CDR2 is SYDVKM in the germline V gene. The CDR3 has 14 amino acids. Written as DNA, the CDR3 is TGTGCCAGCAGTTTCCAGGGGCCCTGGACTGAAGCTTTCTTT. It is translated as CASSFQGPWTEAFF.

In its sample, this clone was seen a few times. The rearrangement joins TRBV30 to TRBJ2-7; 10 bases match TRBD2. Germline CDR1 is GTSNPN and CDR2 is SVGIG (reference sequence). The junction had 1 base not matched to a gene; V was cut back by 0 bases and J by 2 bases. The CDR3 totals 14 residues. The CDR3 region is CAWSVAGGPYEQYF. The CDR3 DNA reads as TGTGCCTGGAGTGTAGCGGGAGGGCCCTACGAGCAGTACTTC. Full variable domain (rest looked up from reference TRBV30 and TRBJ2-7): SQTIHQWPATLVQPVGSPLSLECTVEGTSNPNLYWYRQAAGRGLQLLFYSVGIGQISSEVPQNLSASRPQDRQFILSSKKLLLSDSGFYLCAWSVAGGPYEQYFGPGTRLTVT.

The CDR3 DNA sequence: TGTGCCATCAGTCCTTACCCGGGACAGGGGGAATACGAGCAGTACTTC. Encoded protein: CAISPYPGQGEYEQYF. This chain uses TRBV10-3 with TRBJ2-7; 11 bases fit TRBD1. Unmatched junction bases numbered 10, after V lost 5 bases and J lost 4 bases. CDR1 and CDR2 from the germline V gene are ENHRY and SYGVKD. The CDR3 loop spans 16 amino acids.

The rearrangement links TRBV2 to TRBJ2-5, with TRBD2 identical over 12 bases. The length of the CDR3 is 14 residues. CDR1 SNHLY and CDR2 FYNNEI come from the germline V gene. J gave up 11 bases and V 10 bases, and 14 bases lay outside the gene matches. The CDR3: CAIRGKGLAGTQYF. The CDR3 DNA is TGTGCCATCCGGGGGAAAGGACTAGCGGGAACACAGTACTTC.

The V and J genes are TRBV5-1 and TRBJ2-7; 8 positions match TRBD2. The CDR3 is 15 amino acids. The J segment lost 2 bases and the V segment lost 0 bases, leaving 4 bases of the junction unmatched. The germline V gene has CDR1 SGHRS and CDR2 YFSETQ. CDR3 residues: CASSLAGSGAYEQYF. The DNA for the CDR3 is TGCGCCAGCAGCTTGGCTGGTAGCGGGGCCTACGAGCAGTACTTC.

This clone has just one count. This same CDR3 is encoded by further DNA sequences in the sample. The V call is TRBV5-4, the J call TRBJ2-1; no reliable D call. V was pared by 1 base and J by 6 bases, with 5 bases between. CDR3 length equals 12 residues. In germline, CDR1 is SGHNT, CDR2 YYREEE (reference sequence). For the CDR3, the DNA is TGTGCCAGCAGCTTGACGGGCAATGAGCAGTTCTTC. Translating gives CASSLTGNEQFF.

This CDR3 is CASQNTAGGKNGYTF. The CDR3 DNA is TGTGCCAGCCAGAATACTGCAGGGGGCAAGAATGGCTACACCTTC. The V and J genes are TRBV6-5 and TRBJ1-2, with 8 positions matching TRBD1. After removal of 8 bases from V and 6 bases from J, the junction contained 14 bases not matched to a gene. Germline V gene data show CDR1 as MNHEY and CDR2 as SVGAGI. This CDR3 is built from 15 residues.

The CDR3 protein is CASSLAGTRAQETQYF. The DNA of the CDR3 is TGTGCCAGCAGCTTGGCTGGGACTAGGGCCCAAGAGACCCAGTACTTC. This rearrangement joins TRBV5-8 to TRBJ2-5; the match to TRBD2 covers 8 bases. This CDR3 has 16 residues. J lost 1 base, V lost 0 bases, and 5 bases had no gene match. Germline CDR1 SGHTS, CDR2 YDEGEE.

The chain is built from TRBV7-2 and TRBJ2-1; 7 nucleotides align to TRBD2. Germline CDR1 and CDR2: SGHTA and FQGNSA. The CDR3 contains 18 residues. Germline trimming cut 5 bases from V and 5 bases from J; bases unmatched to any gene: 18. DNA of the CDR3: TGTGCCAGCAGCCCCCTAGTATGGAACGGGAGGTACGACAATGAGCAGTTCTTC. Amino acid sequence: CASSPLVWNGRYDNEQFF. The full variable domain, its missing parts supplied by reference TRBV7-2 and TRBJ2-1, is GAGVSQSPSNKVTEKGKDVELRCDPISGHTALYWYRQSLGQGLEFLIYFQGNSAPDKSGLPSDRFSAERTGGSVSTLTIQRTQQEDSAVYLCASSPLVWNGRYDNEQFFGPGTRLTVL.

In DNA, the CDR3 is TGTGCCAGCACCGTAGGGTCGGCTTATAGCAATCAGCCCCAGCATTTT. Protein sequence: CASTVGSAYSNQPQHF. This sequence joins TRBV28 and TRBJ1-5; D not resolved. Trimming took 7 bases from V and 0 from J, leaving 16 bases between them. This CDR3 is built from 16 residues. The V gene's germline CDR1 is MDHEN and CDR2 SYDVKM.

CDR3 DNA sequence: TGCAGCGTCCTCCAGTGGAACACTGAAGCTTTCTTT. Translated: CSVLQWNTEAFF. The rearrangement links TRBV29-1 to TRBJ1-1; D is ambiguous. Germline V CDR1 and CDR2: SQVTM, ANQGSEA. V lost 6 bases to trimming and J lost 1 base, with 9 bases between them. This CDR3 is 12 amino acids long.